This TCR beta chain was sequenced during a study of beta chain features in type 1 diabetes. The entirety of the isolated RNA underwent reverse transcription, so expressed TCRB transcripts were sequenced. TCRdb's copy holds only in-frame clones and misses some; the assay was immunoSEQ multiplex PCR. The sample records fewer than 500,000 clones, approximately 15% being singletons. The sample holds one count of this clone. The antigen is undetermined. The germline V gene encodes CDR1 SGHRS and CDR2 YFSETQ. There are 16 residues in the CDR3. V dropped 4 bases and J dropped 0; count of bases not matched to a gene: 7. Study-wide points: Shorter templates might be favored by PCR, and equally so in patients and in controls. The analysis here could not establish whether HLA type shapes TCRB rearrangement. There was a possibility that cDNA sequencing over-represented cells with high TCR expression.

This chain joins TRBV5-1 and TRBJ1-1; 9 nucleotides align to TRBD1. Sequenced: naive CD4+ T cells from blood. The TCR comes from a man aged 25 to 40 in good health. The CDR3 nucleotides are TGCGCCAGCAGCGACGGACAGGGGACCTTGAACACTGAAGCTTTCTTT. It codes for CASSDGQGTLNTEAFF.